The rows below give T cell receptor beta chains drawn from one sample of a study of beta chain features in type 1 diabetes. Sequenced by immunoSEQ multiplex PCR; TCRdb stores in-frame clones only, minus some. The sample lists 130,000 to 150,000 clones, 40% to 55% occurring once. The specimen was Tregs from blood. All receptors derive from a man between 18 and 29 years old in good health. Both conserved end residues are part of each CDR3. Fields, in order: clone size, J gene, V gene, D gene, CDR3 protein, CDR3 DNA. D genes are given only for firm matches. Clone size is stated in some rows and not others, as once, few, many or a class when expanded.

-	TRBJ1-2	TRBV10-2	-	CASSGGFNYGYTF	TGCGCCAGCAGTGGAGGTTTTAACTATGGCTACACCTTC
few	TRBJ2-2	TRBV9	-	CASSVGRFLNTGELFF	TGTGCCAGCAGCGTAGGCAGGTTCCTTAACACCGGGGAGCTGTTTTTT
few	TRBJ2-2	TRBV28	-	CASSSRTNTGELFF	TGTGCCAGCAGTTCCCGGACAAACACCGGGGAGCTGTTTTTT
-	TRBJ2-3	TRBV6-6	-	CASSYSWTLTDTQYF	TGTGCCAGCAGTTACTCCTGGACACTGACAGATACGCAGTATTTT
-	TRBJ2-7	TRBV18	-	CASSPLSRYEQYF	TGTGCCAGCTCACCACTGTCCAGATACGAGCAGTACTTC
-	TRBJ1-1	TRBV27	-	CASSLGGTVNTEAFF	TGTGCCAGCAGTTTAGGAGGGACCGTGAACACTGAAGCTTTCTTT
-	TRBJ1-3	TRBV30	-	CAWSVRSGNTIYF	TGTGCCTGGAGTGTCCGCTCTGGAAACACCATATATTTT
-	TRBJ2-2	TRBV5-6	-	CASSHNTGLNTGELFF	TGTGCCAGCAGCCATAATACAGGGTTAAACACCGGGGAGCTGTTTTTT
-	TRBJ1-4	TRBV29-1	TRBD1	CSASPAGTGNEKLFF	TGCAGCGCCTCACCGGCCGGGACAGGGAATGAAAAACTGTTTTTT
few	TRBJ2-1	TRBV28	TRBD2	CAGSIAGDVSNEQFF	TGTGCCGGATCCATAGCGGGAGATGTTTCTAATGAGCAGTTCTTC
-	TRBJ1-5	TRBV19	-	CASSGAGFQPQHF	TGTGCCAGTAGTGGGGCAGGGTTTCAGCCCCAGCATTTT
many	TRBJ2-1	TRBV4-1	TRBD2	CASSQGSRGAYNEQFF	TGCGCCAGCAGCCAAGGATCCCGGGGGGCCTACAATGAGCAGTTCTTC
few	TRBJ1-2	TRBV6-5	-	CASSYSGVEGYTF	TGTGCCAGCAGTTACTCAGGGGTAGAAGGCTACACCTTC
-	TRBJ1-1	TRBV7-9	-	CASSLDRGNTEAFF	TGTGCCAGCAGCTTAGATCGGGGGAACACTGAAGCTTTCTTT
-	TRBJ2-7	TRBV7-7	-	CASSLAPDSYEQYF	TGTGCTAGCAGCTTAGCGCCGGACAGTTACGAGCAGTACTTC
-	TRBJ1-2	TRBV6-6	-	CASSFEQGVDGYTF	TGTGCCAGCAGTTTCGAACAGGGAGTGGATGGCTACACCTTC
few	TRBJ2-3	TRBV7-8	-	CASSLRGEDTQYF	TGTGCCAGCAGCTTACGCGGGGAAGATACGCAGTATTTT
-	TRBJ1-1	TRBV19	-	CASIRGTNTEAFF	TGTGCCAGTATTCGGGGTACGAACACTGAAGCTTTCTTT
-	TRBJ2-7	TRBV15	-	CATSRDPGGFYEQYF	TGTGCCACCAGCAGAGATCCGGGTGGCTTTTACGAGCAGTACTTC
-	TRBJ1-3	TRBV4-3	TRBD1	CASSSFLQGAGNTIYF	TGCGCCAGCAGCTCTTTCTTACAGGGGGCTGGAAACACCATATATTTT
-	TRBJ2-3	TRBV6-5	-	CASSYRLGTRGTQYF	TGTGCCAGCAGTTACCGATTGGGGACTCGGGGGACGCAGTATTTT
-	TRBJ2-1	TRBV19	TRBD2	CASSTPASGKNEQFF	TGTGCCAGTAGTACCCCGGCTAGCGGGAAGAATGAGCAGTTCTTC
-	TRBJ2-5	TRBV19	-	CASSGSREGKETQYF	TGTGCCAGTAGTGGTTCCAGGGAAGGGAAAGAGACCCAGTACTTC
-	TRBJ2-6	TRBV15	-	CATSRGASGANVLTF	TGTGCCACCAGCAGAGGAGCCTCTGGGGCCAACGTCCTGACTTTC
-	TRBJ1-1	TRBV18	-	CASSQGENTEAFF	TGTGCCAGCTCACAAGGGGAGAACACTGAAGCTTTCTTT
-	TRBJ1-1	TRBV5-1	TRBD1	CASSLLDRDTEAFF	TGCGCCAGCAGCTTACTGGACAGGGACACTGAAGCTTTCTTT
-	TRBJ2-7	TRBV4-2	TRBD1	CASSQDPDRGYEQYF	TGTGCCAGCAGCCAAGATCCGGACAGGGGATACGAGCAGTACTTC
-	TRBJ2-3	TRBV23-1	TRBD2	CASATSGRTKLNLTDTQYF	TGCGCCAGCGCCACTAGCGGGAGGACCAAACTCAACCTCACAGATACGCAGTATTTT